Below are 27 T cell receptor beta chains sequenced from a single sample in a study of blood T cell repertoires in COVID-19. TCRdb's copy holds only in-frame clones and misses some; the assay was immunoSEQ multiplex PCR. The top ten clones hold just over 2.5% of a sample with about 230,000 clones, roughly 85% of them seen once. The sequencing input was peripheral blood. Receptor source: a woman aged 70 to 79 with active or convalescent COVID-19.

The genes are TRBV9 and TRBJ2-3; D might be TRBD2 (7 bases). With 0 bases removed from V and 1 base from J, the gap between germline ends came to 12 bases. Per the germline V gene, CDR1 is SGDLS and CDR2 is YYNGEE. This CDR3 comprises 16 residues. The CDR3: CASSVAVGGGTDTQYF. The CDR3 nucleotides read TGTGCCAGCAGCGTAGCTGTAGGGGGGGGCACAGATACGCAGTATTTT.

The gene calls are TRBV24-1 and TRBJ2-1, with D uncertain. Looked up from germline, CDR1 is KGHDR and CDR2 is SFDVKD. V shed 6 bases and J shed 2 bases, with 10 bases lying between them. CDR3 length: 14 amino acids. The CDR3 here is CATSSEFTYNEQFF. CDR3 DNA sequence: TGTGCCACCAGTTCAGAATTTACCTACAATGAGCAGTTCTTC.

The chain is built from TRBV29-1 and TRBJ2-3, with 9 bases lining up with TRBD2. V was pared by 7 bases and J by 1 base, with 6 bases of the junction left unmatched. Germline CDR1 and CDR2: SQVTM and ANQGSEA. The CDR3 consists of 14 residues. CDR3 amino acids: CSAAKRGGTDTQYF. The DNA of the CDR3 is TGCAGCGCGGCGAAGCGGGGGGGCACAGATACGCAGTATTTT.

This clone showed up just once. This chain connects TRBV6-5 to TRBJ1-2, with 8 nucleotides matching TRBD1. Trimming at V came to 11 bases and at J to 6 bases, leaving 11 bases not matched to a gene. The germline V gene has CDR1 MNHEY and CDR2 SVGAGI. The CDR3 sequence is 13 residues long. The CDR3 DNA follows: TGTGCCTCCCTCAGGGGGCCAAGCGATGGCTACACCTTC. This sequence encodes CASLRGPSDGYTF.

This clone occurred once. The chain links TRBV30 to TRBJ2-1, with 13 bases matching TRBD2. This CDR3 is 14 amino acids long. The V gene end was trimmed by 4 bases and the J gene end by 8 bases; junction bases not matched to a gene: 5. Germline V CDR1 and CDR2: GTSNPN, SVGIG (reference sequence). Written as DNA, the CDR3 is TGTGCCTGGATTTGGACTAGCGGGAGCGATGAGCAGTTCTTC. Translation gives CAWIWTSGSDEQFF.

The gene calls are TRBV19 and TRBJ2-3; TRBD2 is a possible D gene (5 bases). The CDR3 is 14 residues long. Trimming took 2 bases from V and 3 from J, leaving 9 bases between them. Germline V lookup: CDR1 LNHDA, CDR2 SQIVND (reference sequence). This chain's CDR3 is CASSIQLATDTQYF. Here the CDR3 DNA reads TGTGCCAGTAGTATACAGCTAGCAACAGATACGCAGTATTTT.

The chain combines TRBV3-1 (or the pseudogene TRBV3-2) with TRBJ1-2; TRBD1 matches at 9 bases. Germline V gene sequence: CDR1 LGHDT, CDR2 YNNKEL (reference sequence). The CDR3 has 15 amino acids. Losses at the gene ends were 3 bases for V and 4 bases for J; bases not matched to a gene: 6. CDR3 in amino acids: CASSHRDRVAYGYTF. The DNA for the CDR3 is TGTGCCAGCAGCCACCGGGACAGGGTAGCCTATGGCTACACCTTC.

In this sample, this clone turned up once. The gene calls are TRBV3-1 (or the pseudogene TRBV3-2) and TRBJ1-1; 8 nucleotides align to TRBD1. Trimming took 2 bases from V and 6 from J; bases not matched to a gene: 5. Looked up from germline, CDR1 is LGHDT and CDR2 is YNNKEL (reference sequence). The CDR3 consists of 14 residues. CDR3 sequence reads: CASSQTGTGAEAFF. In DNA form, the CDR3 reads TGTGCCAGCAGCCAAACCGGGACAGGCGCTGAAGCTTTCTTT.

The chain employs TRBV19 and TRBJ2-1; 8 bases line up with TRBD2. The CDR3 is 17 residues long. Germline CDR1 reads LNHDA; CDR2 reads SQIVND (reference sequence). V lost 9 bases, J lost 0 bases, and 13 bases stayed unmatched. CDR3 region: CASKLSGIRISYNEQFF. The CDR3 DNA reads as TGTGCCAGCAAGCTTAGCGGGATCCGTATCTCCTACAATGAGCAGTTCTTC.

This chain uses TRBV4-1 with TRBJ2-7; 9 nucleotides agree with TRBD1. Germline CDR1 MGHRA, CDR2 YSYEKL. This CDR3 contains 14 residues. The J segment lost 9 bases and the V segment lost 2 bases, leaving 8 bases of the junction unmatched. CDR3 DNA sequence: TGCGCCAGCAGCCAAATCCCACAGGGGGCCGGGCAGTACTTC. This encodes CASSQIPQGAGQYF.

The V and J genes are TRBV7-6 and TRBJ2-7; the D gene is possibly TRBD2 (6 bases). Germline CDR1 SGHVS, CDR2 FNYEAQ. The CDR3 has 13 amino acids. V shed 0 bases and J shed 9 bases, with 12 bases lying between them. The CDR3 region has the DNA TGTGCCAGCAGCTTAGCAACGGGAGCGGGGCAGTACTTC. Protein sequence: CASSLATGAGQYF.

The CDR3 spells CSASTPGRGNTEAFF. The CDR3 DNA is TGCAGTGCTAGTACCCCAGGGCGGGGGAACACTGAAGCTTTCTTT. The chain links TRBV20-1 to TRBJ1-1; the D gene is possibly TRBD1 (5 bases). Trimming removed 3 bases at V and 1 base at J, with 15 bases between. This CDR3 has 15 residues. Germline-derived CDR1 and CDR2 are DFQATT and SNEGSKA (reference sequence).

This rearrangement joins TRBV5-1 to TRBJ2-7; TRBD2 matches at 10 bases. J was trimmed by 6 bases and V by 1 base; bases with no gene match: 7. Looked up from germline, CDR1 is SGHRS and CDR2 is YFSETQ. This CDR3 has 15 amino acids. The CDR3 DNA follows: TGCGCCAGCAGCTTGAGTCTAGCGGGAGAGGGCGAGCAGTACTTC. Translating gives CASSLSLAGEGEQYF.

The chain carries TRBV4-3 and TRBJ1-4, with TRBD1 matching over 8 bases. There are 16 residues in the CDR3. V was pared by 1 base and J by 5 bases, with 6 bases of the junction left unmatched. The V gene's germline CDR1 is LGHNA and CDR2 YSLEER. DNA of the CDR3: TGCGCCAGCAGCCAAGTTTACCAGGGGGCGAATGAAAAACTGTTTTTT. Translated: CASSQVYQGANEKLFF.

The chain combines TRBV28 with TRBJ1-2, with 9 bases fitting TRBD1. Germline lookup yields CDR1 MDHEN and CDR2 SYDVKM. V was pared by 5 bases and J by 5 bases, with 12 bases of the junction left unmatched. The CDR3 spans 16 residues. In nucleotides, the CDR3 is TGTGCCAGCAGTCTAAGCCTAAGGGGGACAGGGTATGGCTACACCTTC. It translates to CASSLSLRGTGYGYTF.

V usage is TRBV3-1 (or the pseudogene TRBV3-2) and J usage is TRBJ2-1; 8 bases agree with TRBD2. This CDR3 has 14 amino acids. Germline-derived CDR1 and CDR2 are LGHDT and YNNKEL (reference sequence). V gave up 2 bases and J gave up 8 bases; unmatched junction bases: 5. The CDR3 protein is CASSQTGTRDEQFF. In nucleotides, the CDR3 is TGTGCCAGCAGCCAAACCGGGACTAGAGATGAGCAGTTCTTC.

The chain recombines TRBV10-2 with TRBJ2-3; no clear D. CDR1 is WSHSY and CDR2 is SAAADI in the germline V gene. The V end lost 3 bases, the J end lost 2 bases, and 3 bases lay between the germline ends. The CDR3 extends over 12 amino acids. The CDR3 DNA reads TGCGCCAGCAGTGACTACACAGATACGCAGTATTTT. Its protein is CASSDYTDTQYF.

This chain uses TRBV28 with TRBJ1-2; D may be TRBD1 (5 bases). The germline V gene encodes CDR1 MDHEN and CDR2 SYDVKM. V gave up 1 base and J gave up 5 bases, with 11 bases separating them. The CDR3 runs to 14 residues. The CDR3 region has the DNA TGTGCCAGCAGTTTATTGACGGACATTTATGGCTACACCTTC. It yields the protein CASSLLTDIYGYTF.

A few counts support this clone. The V call is TRBV28, the J call TRBJ2-1; 9 nucleotides line up with TRBD1. CDR1 and CDR2 from the germline V gene are MDHEN and SYDVKM. The CDR3 contains 13 residues. Germline trimming cut 10 bases from V and 6 bases from J; bases unmatched to any gene: 7. The CDR3 region is CATTDRGPNEQFF. In DNA, the CDR3 is TGTGCCACTACGGACAGGGGCCCCAATGAGCAGTTCTTC.

The chain employs TRBV5-1 and TRBJ2-1; 10 bases fit TRBD1. This CDR3 is 15 amino acids long. The trim removed 4 bases at V and 8 bases at J, leaving 9 bases unmatched. Germline lookup yields CDR1 SGHRS and CDR2 YFSETQ. This chain's CDR3 is CASSLRQGAIDEQFF. CDR3 nucleotide sequence: TGCGCCAGCAGCCTTAGACAGGGGGCAATAGATGAGCAGTTCTTC.

The V and J genes are TRBV12-5 and TRBJ2-5; 8 nucleotides align to TRBD1. After removal of 6 bases from V and 1 base from J, the junction contained 10 bases not matched to a gene. The CDR3 loop spans 16 amino acids. The germline V gene has CDR1 LGHNT and CDR2 FRNRAP. CDR3 sequence: CASGLLAGTGQETQYF. The CDR3 coding sequence is TGTGCTAGTGGCCTCCTTGCCGGGACAGGCCAAGAGACCCAGTACTTC. The full variable domain, in which reference TRBV12-5 and TRBJ2-5 provide the parts outside the CDR3, is DARVTQTPRHKVTEMGQEVTMRCQPILGHNTVFWYRQTMMQGLELLAYFRNRAPLDDSGMPKDRFSAEMPDATLATLKIQPSEPRDSAVYFCASGLLAGTGQETQYFGPGTRLLVL.

The chain carries TRBV3-1 (or the pseudogene TRBV3-2) and TRBJ2-2; 12 positions match TRBD2. Losses at the gene ends were 3 bases for V and 3 bases for J; bases not matched to a gene: 2. Germline lookup yields CDR1 LGHDT and CDR2 YNNKEL (reference sequence). The CDR3 totals 16 residues. The CDR3 bases are TGTGCCAGCAGCCATGGGACTAGCGGGCACACCGGGGAGCTGTTTTTT. Residues: CASSHGTSGHTGELFF.

The J gene is TRBJ2-3, the V gene TRBV5-1; TRBD2 is a possible D gene (6 bases). V lost 7 bases to trimming and J lost 4 bases, with 13 bases between them. The CDR3 runs to 13 residues. Germline-derived CDR1 and CDR2 are SGHRS and YFSETQ. The CDR3 region is CASRDWGADTQYF. DNA of the CDR3: TGCGCCAGCCGAGACTGGGGGGCAGATACGCAGTATTTT.

The chain joins TRBV7-9 to TRBJ1-1, with TRBD1 matching 7 bases. The V segment lost 6 bases and the J segment 4 bases; nucleotides outside the gene matches: 5. CDR3 length: 13 amino acids. Looked up from germline, CDR1 is SEHNR and CDR2 is FQNEAQ (reference sequence). CDR3 sequence reads: CASSTTGVTEAFF. The CDR3 DNA is TGTGCCAGCAGTACCACAGGGGTCACTGAAGCTTTCTTT.

The chain uses TRBV9 and TRBJ1-1; 7 positions match TRBD1. The CDR3 extends over 16 amino acids. Trimming took 4 bases from V and 5 from J; bases not matched to a gene: 14. Germline loops: CDR1 SGDLS, CDR2 YYNGEE. The CDR3 is CASSPQDREVNTEAFF. In nucleotides, the CDR3 is TGTGCCAGCAGCCCCCAAGACAGGGAGGTAAATACTGAAGCTTTCTTT.

This clone was detected only a few times. At the DNA level, this CDR3 is encoded by other sequences in the same sample as well. The chain uses TRBV18 and TRBJ2-7; 7 nucleotides agree with TRBD2. V lost 3 bases, J lost 4 bases, and 0 bases stayed unmatched. CDR3 length equals 12 residues. Germline lookup yields CDR1 KGHSH and CDR2 LQKENI. DNA for the CDR3: TGTGCCAGCTCACCGGGGGGGTACGAGCAGTACTTC. It yields the protein CASSPGGYEQYF.

The chain has TRBV12-3 or TRBV12-4 and TRBJ2-7; tentatively, D is TRBD1 (6 bases). The CDR3 is 13 amino acids. The germline V and J ends were trimmed by 3 bases and 2 bases, with 8 bases remaining between them. Written as DNA, the CDR3 is TGTGCCAGCAGTTTTCAGGGGCCCTACGAGCAGTACTTC. This codes for CASSFQGPYEQYF.